Listed here are 6 T cell receptor beta chains from one sample, sequenced in a study of early T cells in non-severe SARS-CoV-2 infection. From the 5' RACE reads, TCRdb called clonotypes with MiXCR, one entry per CDR3 protein. The sample holds about 72,000 distinct CDR3 sequences, roughly 9% seen once. The sample was whole blood. The receptors were gathered from an adult who was a healthcare worker with PCR-confirmed SARS-CoV-2 infection or an uninfected control (not recorded which).

The table lists this clonotype with a few counts. This chain joins TRBV6-6 and TRBJ1-1; TRBD1 matches 8 bases. This CDR3 has 14 amino acids. V was pared by 4 bases and J by 6 bases, with 7 bases of the junction left unmatched. Per germline, CDR1 MNHNY and CDR2 SVGAGI (reference sequence). This chain's CDR3 is CASSSPGQVPEAFF. For the CDR3, the DNA is TGTGCCAGCAGTTCTCCGGGACAGGTGCCTGAAGCTTTCTTT.

The genes are TRBV30 and TRBJ2-7; D remains unclear. Trimming cost V 1 base and J 3 bases, with 7 bases left between them. The CDR3 has 12 residues. Germline V gene lookup returns CDR1 GTSNPN and CDR2 SVGIG (reference sequence). The CDR3 loop reads CAWSGTGYEQYF. CDR3 sequence (DNA): TGTGCCTGGAGTGGGACCGGCTACGAGCAGTACTTC.

J is TRBJ2-2 and V is TRBV25-1; D might be TRBD2 (5 bases). V was clipped by 1 base and J by 2 bases, with 8 bases between them. The CDR3 extends over 15 amino acids. Germline V CDR1 and CDR2: MGHDK, SYGVNS. The CDR3 DNA sequence: TGTGCCAGCAGTGAATTACGGGGTAACACCGGGGAGCTGTTTTTT. Its protein product is CASSELRGNTGELFF.

The chain has TRBV27 and TRBJ2-6; D is unresolved. CDR3 size: 15 residues. Trimming cost V 0 bases and J 2 bases, with 5 bases left between them. CDR1 MNHEY and CDR2 SMNVEV come from the germline V gene (reference sequence). CDR3 coding DNA: TGTGCCAGCAGTTTATCGATCACTGGGGCCAACGTCCTGACTTTC. Translating it yields CASSLSITGANVLTF.

This clonotype appeared a few times. The chain recombines TRBV5-1 with TRBJ2-7; the match to TRBD2 covers 13 bases. The ends lost 4 bases at V and 6 bases at J; junction bases unmatched: 7. CDR1 and CDR2 (germline): SGHRS, YFSETQ. CDR3 size: 15 residues. The CDR3 spells CASSPRTSGSGEQYF. For the CDR3, the DNA is TGCGCCAGCAGCCCCCGGACTAGCGGGAGCGGCGAGCAGTACTTC.

The chain couples TRBV12-3 or TRBV12-4 to TRBJ1-1; D ambiguous. The CDR3 totals 13 residues. V shed 3 bases and J shed 2 bases, with 7 bases lying between them. The CDR3 protein is CASSFFGNTEAFF. The CDR3 DNA reads TGTGCCAGCAGTTTCTTCGGAAACACTGAAGCTTTCTTT.